The 14 T cell receptor beta chains in this list originate from one sample, sequenced in a study of early T cells in non-severe SARS-CoV-2 infection. TCRdb re-called the 5' RACE reads through MiXCR, storing one row per CDR3 protein. The data contain 25,000 to 30,000 distinct CDR3 sequences, 9% to 10% of them singletons. The sequencing input was whole blood. The source of these receptors is an adult who was a healthcare worker with PCR-confirmed SARS-CoV-2 infection or an uninfected control (not recorded which).

In this sample, this clonotype turned up a few times. The chain combines TRBV7-3 with TRBJ2-2; 9 bases fit TRBD1. The V gene's germline CDR1 is SGHTA and CDR2 FQGTGA. V shed 4 bases and J 0 bases; nucleotides not matched to a gene: 3. CDR3 length equals 16 residues. CDR3 protein: CASSSRQGANTGELFF. As DNA, the CDR3 is TGTGCCAGCAGCTCAAGACAGGGGGCGAACACCGGGGAGCTGTTTTTT.

This clonotype was found many times. The V gene is TRBV6-2 or TRBV6-3, the J gene TRBJ2-5; weak D call: TRBD2 (5 bases). Deletions cut 2 bases from V and 4 bases from J, with 14 bases between. CDR1 and CDR2 from the germline V gene are MNHEY and SVGEGT. The CDR3 contains 15 residues. CDR3 nucleotides: TGTGCCAGCAGTTACCGTGTGAGGGAGTCAGAGACCCAGTACTTC. Translating it yields CASSYRVRESETQYF.

This clonotype was observed at least ten times. V usage is TRBV7-6 and J usage is TRBJ2-1, with D hard to call. Trimming stripped 1 base from V and 0 bases from J, with 7 bases between. CDR1 is SGHVS, CDR2 FNYEAQ, per germline. The CDR3 has 15 amino acids. CDR3 sequence: CASSLGHSSYNEQFF. Here the CDR3 DNA reads TGTGCCAGCAGCTTAGGGCACAGCTCCTACAATGAGCAGTTCTTC.

This clonotype was recorded at least ten times. This rearrangement joins TRBV6-2 or TRBV6-3 to TRBJ2-7; 7 bases fit TRBD2. Unmatched junction bases numbered 10, after V lost 0 bases and J lost 5 bases. This CDR3 is 16 amino acids long. Germline-derived CDR1 and CDR2 are MNHEY and SVGEGT. The CDR3 sequence: CASSYSSPGGGDEQYF. CDR3 nucleotide sequence: TGTGCCAGCAGTTACTCGTCCCCCGGGGGAGGGGACGAGCAGTACTTC.

This clonotype was recorded at least ten times. The CDR3 is CASSVGGQTYNEQFF. The CDR3 DNA sequence: TGTGCCAGCAGCGTCGGAGGGCAAACTTACAATGAGCAGTTCTTC. The rearrangement uses TRBV9 and TRBJ2-1; TRBD2 is a possible D gene (6 bases). The CDR3 runs to 15 residues. Trimming pared 2 bases from V and 4 bases from J, leaving 13 bases between. Germline V gene data show CDR1 as SGDLS and CDR2 as YYNGEE.

This clonotype was observed many times. The V gene is TRBV3-1, the J gene TRBJ1-2; maybe TRBD1 (5 bases). With 1 base removed from V and 3 bases from J, the gap between germline ends came to 15 bases. Per the germline V gene, CDR1 is LGHDT and CDR2 is YNNKEL (reference sequence). The CDR3 covers 16 residues. The CDR3 DNA sequence: TGTGCCAGCAGCCAAGGAGTGGGGGTTCCAGACTATGGCTACACCTTC. It codes for CASSQGVGVPDYGYTF.

This clonotype has only a few counts. The chain uses TRBV29-1 and TRBJ2-2; a weak D match, TRBD1 (5 bases). The CDR3 totals 12 residues. Germline CDR1 is SQVTM and CDR2 is ANQGSEA. The V and J ends lost 6 bases and 6 bases respectively, with 11 bases between them. The CDR3 bases are TGCAGCGTCCATCAGGGTCCCGGGGAGCTGTTTTTT. The encoded protein is CSVHQGPGELFF.

This clonotype was picked up one time. A much larger clone sits a single nucleotide away, making a read error possible. The rearrangement uses TRBV7-2 and TRBJ1-2; D is unresolved. Deletions cut 5 bases from V and 10 bases from J, with 11 bases between. This CDR3 has 11 amino acids. Germline assignment: CDR1 SGHTA and CDR2 FQGNSA. The CDR3 loop reads CASSPSIDYTF. CDR3 nucleotide sequence: TGTGCCAGCAGCCCGTCGATCGACTACACCTTC.

This clonotype has a count of ten or more. The V and J genes are TRBV14 and TRBJ2-4; TRBD2 matches at 9 bases. V was clipped by 4 bases and J by 0 bases; unmatched bases: 4. Per the germline V gene, CDR1 is SGHDN and CDR2 is FVKESK. The CDR3 loop spans 16 amino acids. The CDR3 reads CASSRAGGLAKNIQYF. The DNA of the CDR3 is TGTGCCAGCAGCCGAGCGGGGGGCTTAGCCAAAAACATTCAGTACTTC.

As for this clonotype: This may be a read error: a much more frequent sequence differs by one nucleotide. The chain links TRBV18 to TRBJ2-7; 10 bases match TRBD2. Germline CDR1 and CDR2: KGHSH and LQKENI. The CDR3 covers 16 residues. Here the CDR3 DNA reads TGTGCCAGCTCACCGGCCCCTAGCGGGGGACCCTACGAGCAGAACTTC. Translation gives CASSPAPSGGPYEQNF.

This clonotype appeared many times. The genes are TRBV12-5 and TRBJ1-1; D gene unclear. The ends were cut back, 1 base at V and 8 bases at J, with 14 bases in the middle. The CDR3 consists of 14 residues. The germline gives CDR1 LGHNT, CDR2 FRNRAP. CDR3 in DNA: TGTGCTAGTGGTTTGGATTTGAAGGGTCCCGAAGCTTTCTTT. Residues: CASGLDLKGPEAFF.

This clonotype was recorded at least ten times. V gene TRBV7-8 combines with J gene TRBJ2-7; D is possibly TRBD1 or TRBD2 (5 bases each). Deletions cut 5 bases from V and 2 bases from J, with 13 bases between. The CDR3 consists of 14 residues. CDR1 and CDR2 (germline): SGHVS, FQNEAQ. The CDR3: CASSQGTATYEQYF. CDR3 coding DNA: TGTGCCAGCAGCCAAGGGACGGCTACCTACGAGCAGTACTTC. The full variable domain, in which reference TRBV7-8 and TRBJ2-7 provide the parts outside the CDR3, is GAGVSQSPRYKVAKRGQDVALRCDPISGHVSLFWYQQALGQGPEFLTYFQNEAQLDKSGLPSDRFFAERPEGSVSTLKIQRTQQEDSAVYLCASSQGTATYEQYFGPGTRLTVT.

This rearrangement joins TRBV27 to TRBJ2-3; D remains ambiguous. Germline-derived CDR1 and CDR2 are MNHEY and SMNVEV (reference sequence). V was pared by 1 base and J by 1 base, with 3 bases between. The CDR3 has 13 residues. The CDR3 loop is CASSLYGTDTQYF. DNA of the CDR3: TGTGCCAGCAGTTTATACGGCACAGATACGCAGTATTTT.

The sample holds a few counts of this clonotype. The chain uses TRBV29-1 and TRBJ2-3, with 7 bases that match TRBD1. V shed 5 bases, J shed 2 bases, and the junction held 4 bases outside the gene matches. This CDR3 comprises 13 residues. CDR1 and CDR2 from the germline V gene are SQVTM and ANQGSEA. CDR3 sequence reads: CSVPGQYTDTQYF. CDR3 DNA sequence: TGCAGCGTTCCGGGACAGTACACAGATACGCAGTATTTT.